The T cell receptor (beta chain) under discussion was sequenced for a study of cytomegalovirus exposure and HLA in healthy donors. This CDR3 is built from 15 residues. The V end lost 1 base, the J end lost 0 bases, and 9 bases lay between the germline ends. Germline V gene lookup returns CDR1 LNHDA and CDR2 SQIVND (reference sequence). The PCR employed 60 Vbeta primers together with 13 Jbeta primers. The repertoire was sequenced with immunoSEQ multiplex PCR; TCRdb's copy has only in-frame clones and lacks some. The sample records a few hundred thousand clones, roughly 84% being singletons. The sequenced material came from PBMCs. The receptor was derived from a girl aged 10 to 17 in good health and CMV-seronegative. V gene TRBV19 combines with J gene TRBJ1-1; D is unresolved. The chain's CDR3 is CASSIAQTVNTEAFF. Here the CDR3 DNA reads TGTGCCAGTAGTATAGCCCAAACAGTGAACACTGAAGCTTTCTTT.